The present TCR beta chain was sequenced within a study of monozygotic twins with inflammatory bowel disease. This CDR3 region has 16 residues. Per germline, CDR1 MNHEY and CDR2 SVGAGI. Comments on this clonotype: What it binds is unknown.

Whole-study results and caveats: Ultimately, a single strong signal or clonotype associated with IBD was not supported.

No DNA is given; TCRdb re-called the 5' RACE reads and lists each CDR3 protein once. This specimen shows some 440,000 distinct CDR3 sequences; the ten leading clones hold about 2.4%. The source material was blood. This sequence originates from a human donor with ulcerative colitis or Crohn's disease, or a healthy co-twin of an affected twin (not recorded which). The chain is built from TRBV6-5 and TRBJ1-1. The CDR3 is CASSYEQPMENTEAFF.